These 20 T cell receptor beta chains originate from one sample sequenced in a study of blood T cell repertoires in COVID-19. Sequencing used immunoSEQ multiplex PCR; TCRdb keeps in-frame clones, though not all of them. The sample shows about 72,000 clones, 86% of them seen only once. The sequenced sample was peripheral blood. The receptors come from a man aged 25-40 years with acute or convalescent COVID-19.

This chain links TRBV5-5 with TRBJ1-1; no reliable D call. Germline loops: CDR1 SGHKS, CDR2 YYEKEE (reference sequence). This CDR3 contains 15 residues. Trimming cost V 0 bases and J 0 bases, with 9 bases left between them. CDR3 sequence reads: CASSLEWGVNTEAFF. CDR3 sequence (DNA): TGTGCCAGCAGCTTGGAATGGGGAGTGAACACTGAAGCTTTCTTT.

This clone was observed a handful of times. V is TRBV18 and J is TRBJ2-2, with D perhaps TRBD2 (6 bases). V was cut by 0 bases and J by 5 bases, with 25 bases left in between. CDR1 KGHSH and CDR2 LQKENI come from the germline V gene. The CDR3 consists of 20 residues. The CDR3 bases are TGTGCCAGCTCACCACCGTTCCTCGTTCCAGGGAGGAGAGAAACCGGGGAGCTGTTTTTT. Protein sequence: CASSPPFLVPGRRETGELFF.

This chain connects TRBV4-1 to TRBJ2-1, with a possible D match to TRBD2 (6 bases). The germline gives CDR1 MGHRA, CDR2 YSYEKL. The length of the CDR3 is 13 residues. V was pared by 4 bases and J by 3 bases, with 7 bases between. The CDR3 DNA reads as TGCGCCAGCAGCCGGGACTTCTACAATGAGCAGTTCTTC. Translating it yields CASSRDFYNEQFF.

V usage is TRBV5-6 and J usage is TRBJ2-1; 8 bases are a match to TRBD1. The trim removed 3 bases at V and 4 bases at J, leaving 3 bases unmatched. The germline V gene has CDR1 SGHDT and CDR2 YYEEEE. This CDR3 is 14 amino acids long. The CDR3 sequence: CASSSGTGYNEQFF. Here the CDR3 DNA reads TGTGCCAGCAGCTCCGGGACAGGTTACAATGAGCAGTTCTTC.

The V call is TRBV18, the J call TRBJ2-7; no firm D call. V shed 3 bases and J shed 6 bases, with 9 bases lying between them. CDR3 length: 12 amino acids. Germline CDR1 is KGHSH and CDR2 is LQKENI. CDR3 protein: CASSPLGSEQYF. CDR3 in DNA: TGTGCCAGCTCACCTCTAGGCAGCGAGCAGTACTTC.

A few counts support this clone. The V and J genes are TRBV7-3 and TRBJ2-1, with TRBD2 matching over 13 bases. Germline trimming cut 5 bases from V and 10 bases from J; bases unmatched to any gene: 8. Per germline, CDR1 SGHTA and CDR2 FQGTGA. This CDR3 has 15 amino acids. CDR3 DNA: TGTGCCAGCAGCACCTGGACTAGCGGGAGATGGGAGCAGTTCTTC. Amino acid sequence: CASSTWTSGRWEQFF.

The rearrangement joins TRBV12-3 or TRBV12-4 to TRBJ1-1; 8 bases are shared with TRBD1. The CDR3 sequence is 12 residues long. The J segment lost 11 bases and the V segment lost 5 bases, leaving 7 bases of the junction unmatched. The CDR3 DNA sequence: TGTGCCAGCAGTCCTCGGACAGGGAGGGCTTTCTTT. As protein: CASSPRTGRAFF.

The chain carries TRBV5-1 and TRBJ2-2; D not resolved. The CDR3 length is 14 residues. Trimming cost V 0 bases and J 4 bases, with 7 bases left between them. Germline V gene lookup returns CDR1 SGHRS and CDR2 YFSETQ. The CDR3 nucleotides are TGCGCCAGCAGCTTGGCCCCTCTCACCGGGGAGCTGTTTTTT. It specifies CASSLAPLTGELFF.

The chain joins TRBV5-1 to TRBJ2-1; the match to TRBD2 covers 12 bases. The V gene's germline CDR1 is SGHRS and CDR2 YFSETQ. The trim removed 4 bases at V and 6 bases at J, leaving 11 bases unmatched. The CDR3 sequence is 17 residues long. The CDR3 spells CASSLRLAGDGGNEQFF. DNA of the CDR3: TGCGCCAGCAGCCTTCGACTAGCGGGAGATGGTGGCAATGAGCAGTTCTTC. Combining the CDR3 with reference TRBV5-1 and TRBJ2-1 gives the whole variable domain KAGVTQTPRYLIKTRGQQVTLSCSPISGHRSVSWYQQTPGQGLQFLFEYFSETQRNKGNFPGRFSGRQFSNSRSEMNVSTLELGDSALYLCASSLRLAGDGGNEQFFGPGTRLTVL.

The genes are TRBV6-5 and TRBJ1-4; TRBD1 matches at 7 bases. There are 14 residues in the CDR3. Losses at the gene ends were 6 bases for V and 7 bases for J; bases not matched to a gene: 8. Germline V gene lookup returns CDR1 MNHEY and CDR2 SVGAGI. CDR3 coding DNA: TGTGCCAGCAGGACAGGGAGGCGCGGTGAAAAACTGTTTTTT. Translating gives CASRTGRRGEKLFF.

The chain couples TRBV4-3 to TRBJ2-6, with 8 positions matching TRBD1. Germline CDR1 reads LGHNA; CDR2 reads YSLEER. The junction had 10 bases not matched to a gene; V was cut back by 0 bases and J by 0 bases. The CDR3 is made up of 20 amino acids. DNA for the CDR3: TGCGCCAGCAGCCAAGATCAGCCAGGGGGCTCTAGCTCTGGGGCCAACGTCCTGACTTTC. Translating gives CASSQDQPGGSSSGANVLTF.

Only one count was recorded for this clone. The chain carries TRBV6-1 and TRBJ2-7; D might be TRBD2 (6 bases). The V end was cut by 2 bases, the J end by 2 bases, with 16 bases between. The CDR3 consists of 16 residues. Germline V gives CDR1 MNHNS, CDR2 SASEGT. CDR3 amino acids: CASSESLPGLPYEQYF. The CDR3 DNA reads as TGTGCCAGCAGTGAAAGCCTGCCGGGACTGCCCTACGAGCAGTACTTC.

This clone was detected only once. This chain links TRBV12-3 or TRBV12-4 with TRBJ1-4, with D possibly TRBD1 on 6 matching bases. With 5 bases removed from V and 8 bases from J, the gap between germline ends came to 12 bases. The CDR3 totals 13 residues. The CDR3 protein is CASSRSRGEKLFF. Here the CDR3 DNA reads TGTGCCAGCAGTCGGTCGAGGGGGGAAAAACTGTTTTTT.

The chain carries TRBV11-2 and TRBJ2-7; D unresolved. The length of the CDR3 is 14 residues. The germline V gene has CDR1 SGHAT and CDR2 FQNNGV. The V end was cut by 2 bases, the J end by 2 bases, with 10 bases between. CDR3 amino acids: CASSLQAYTYEQYF. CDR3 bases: TGTGCCAGCAGCTTACAGGCCTATACCTACGAGCAGTACTTC. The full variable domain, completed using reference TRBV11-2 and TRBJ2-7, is EAGVAQSPRYKIIEKRQSVAFWCNPISGHATLYWYQQILGQGPKLLIQFQNNGVVDDSQLPKDRFSAERLKGVDSTLKIQPAKLEDSAVYLCASSLQAYTYEQYFGPGTRLTVT.

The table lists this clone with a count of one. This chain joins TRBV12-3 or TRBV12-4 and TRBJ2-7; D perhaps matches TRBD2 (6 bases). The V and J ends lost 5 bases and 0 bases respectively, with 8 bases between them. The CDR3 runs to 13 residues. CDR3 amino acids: CASSGGISYEQYF. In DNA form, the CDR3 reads TGTGCCAGCAGTGGCGGGATCTCCTACGAGCAGTACTTC.

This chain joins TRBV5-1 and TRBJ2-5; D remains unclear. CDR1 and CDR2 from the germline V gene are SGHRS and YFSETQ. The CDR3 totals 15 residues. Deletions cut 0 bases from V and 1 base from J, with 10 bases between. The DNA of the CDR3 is TGCGCCAGCAGCTTGGGTTACGGTTTCCAAGAGACCCAGTACTTC. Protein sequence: CASSLGYGFQETQYF.

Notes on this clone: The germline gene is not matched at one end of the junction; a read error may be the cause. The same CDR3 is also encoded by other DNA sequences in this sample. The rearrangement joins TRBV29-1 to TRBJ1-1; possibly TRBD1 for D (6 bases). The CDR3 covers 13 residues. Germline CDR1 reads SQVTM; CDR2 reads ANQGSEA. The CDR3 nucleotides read TGCAGCGTCCAGGACAGCAAGAACACTGAAGCCTTCTTT. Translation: CSVQDSKNTEAFF.

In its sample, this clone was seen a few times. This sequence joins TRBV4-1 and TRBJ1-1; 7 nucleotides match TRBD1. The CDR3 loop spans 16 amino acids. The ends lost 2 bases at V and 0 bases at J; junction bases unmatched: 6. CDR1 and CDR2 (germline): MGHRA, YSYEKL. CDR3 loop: CASSQLGGGLNTEAFF. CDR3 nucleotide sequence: TGCGCCAGCAGCCAACTCGGAGGGGGCTTGAACACTGAAGCTTTCTTT.

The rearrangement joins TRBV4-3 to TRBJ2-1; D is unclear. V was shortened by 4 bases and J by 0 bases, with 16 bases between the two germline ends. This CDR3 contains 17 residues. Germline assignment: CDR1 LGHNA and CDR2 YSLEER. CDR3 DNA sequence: TGCGCCAGCAGCCCGAAAACGATAGTGAGCTCCTACAATGAGCAGTTCTTC. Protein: CASSPKTIVSSYNEQFF.

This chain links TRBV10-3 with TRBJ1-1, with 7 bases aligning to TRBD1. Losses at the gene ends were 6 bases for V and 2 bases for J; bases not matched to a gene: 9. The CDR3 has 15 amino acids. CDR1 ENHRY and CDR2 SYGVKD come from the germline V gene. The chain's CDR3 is CAISDPGTANTEAFF. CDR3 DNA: TGTGCCATCAGCGACCCCGGGACAGCCAACACTGAAGCTTTCTTT.